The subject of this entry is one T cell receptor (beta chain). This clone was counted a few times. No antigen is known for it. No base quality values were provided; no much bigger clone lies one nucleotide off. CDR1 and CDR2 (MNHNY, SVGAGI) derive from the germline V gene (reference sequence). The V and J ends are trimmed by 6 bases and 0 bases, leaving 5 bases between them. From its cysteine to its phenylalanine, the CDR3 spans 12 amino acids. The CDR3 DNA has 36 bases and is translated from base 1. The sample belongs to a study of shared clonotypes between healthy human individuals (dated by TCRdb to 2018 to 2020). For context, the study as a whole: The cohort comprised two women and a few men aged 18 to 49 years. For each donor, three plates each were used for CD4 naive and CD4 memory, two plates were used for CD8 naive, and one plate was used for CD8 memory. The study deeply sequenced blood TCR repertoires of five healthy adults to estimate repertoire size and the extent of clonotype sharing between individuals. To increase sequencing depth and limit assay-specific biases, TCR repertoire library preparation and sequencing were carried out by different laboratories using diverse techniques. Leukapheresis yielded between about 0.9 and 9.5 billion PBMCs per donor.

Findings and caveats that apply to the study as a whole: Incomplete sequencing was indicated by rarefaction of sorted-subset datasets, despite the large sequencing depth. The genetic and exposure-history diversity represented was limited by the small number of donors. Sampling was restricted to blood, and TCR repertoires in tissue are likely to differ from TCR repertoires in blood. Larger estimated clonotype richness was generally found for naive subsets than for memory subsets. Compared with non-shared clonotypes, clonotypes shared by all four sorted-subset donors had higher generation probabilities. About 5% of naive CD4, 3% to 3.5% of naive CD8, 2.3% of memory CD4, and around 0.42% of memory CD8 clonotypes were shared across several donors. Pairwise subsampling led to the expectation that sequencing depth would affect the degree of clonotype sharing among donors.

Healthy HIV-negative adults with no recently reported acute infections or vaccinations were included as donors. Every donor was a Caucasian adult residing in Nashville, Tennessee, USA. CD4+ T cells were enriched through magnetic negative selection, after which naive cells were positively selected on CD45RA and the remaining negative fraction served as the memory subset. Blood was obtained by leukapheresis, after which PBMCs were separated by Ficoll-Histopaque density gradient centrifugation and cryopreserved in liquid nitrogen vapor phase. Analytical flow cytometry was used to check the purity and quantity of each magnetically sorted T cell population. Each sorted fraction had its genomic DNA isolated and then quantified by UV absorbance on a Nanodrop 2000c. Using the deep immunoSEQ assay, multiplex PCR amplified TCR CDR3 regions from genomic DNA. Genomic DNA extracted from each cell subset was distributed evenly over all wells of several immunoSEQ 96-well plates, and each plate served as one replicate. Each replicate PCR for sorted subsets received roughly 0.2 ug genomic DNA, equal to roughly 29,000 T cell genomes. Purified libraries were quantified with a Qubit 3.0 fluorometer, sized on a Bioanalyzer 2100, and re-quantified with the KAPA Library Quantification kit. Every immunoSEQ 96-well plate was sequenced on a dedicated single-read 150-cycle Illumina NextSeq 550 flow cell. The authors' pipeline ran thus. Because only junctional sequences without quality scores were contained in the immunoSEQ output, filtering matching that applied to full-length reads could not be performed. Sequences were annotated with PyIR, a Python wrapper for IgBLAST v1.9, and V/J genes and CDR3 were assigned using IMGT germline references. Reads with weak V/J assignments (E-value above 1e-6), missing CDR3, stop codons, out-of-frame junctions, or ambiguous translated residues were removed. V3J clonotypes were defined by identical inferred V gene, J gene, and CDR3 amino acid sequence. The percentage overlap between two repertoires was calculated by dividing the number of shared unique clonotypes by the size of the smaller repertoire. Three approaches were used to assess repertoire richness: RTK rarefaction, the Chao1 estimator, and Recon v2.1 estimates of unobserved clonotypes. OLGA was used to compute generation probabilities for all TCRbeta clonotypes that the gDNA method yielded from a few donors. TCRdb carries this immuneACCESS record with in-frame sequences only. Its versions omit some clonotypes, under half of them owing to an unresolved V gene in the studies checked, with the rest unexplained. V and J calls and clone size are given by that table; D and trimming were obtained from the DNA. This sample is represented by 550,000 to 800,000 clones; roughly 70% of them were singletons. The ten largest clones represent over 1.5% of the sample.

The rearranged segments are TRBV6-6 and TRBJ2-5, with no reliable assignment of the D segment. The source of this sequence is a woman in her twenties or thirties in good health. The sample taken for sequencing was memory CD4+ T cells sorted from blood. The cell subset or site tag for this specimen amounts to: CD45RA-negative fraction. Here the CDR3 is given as CASSINQETQYF. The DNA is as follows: TGTGCCAGCAGCATAAACCAAGAGACCCAGTACTTC.